This T cell receptor beta chain was observed in a study of T cells after yellow fever vaccination (dated by TCRdb to between 2018 and 2021). A note on the overall study: The SMART-Seq v4 Ultra Low Input RNA kit was used to prepare libraries from fractions with low cell numbers. To follow T-cell clones before and after primary and booster YFV17D yellow fever vaccination, bulk TCR alpha and beta repertoires were sequenced over time. Two healthy male donors, one aged 18 to 30 and one aged 30 to 40 years, were included in the cohort. Blood was drawn at multiple timepoints before and after primary and secondary immunization, with bulk PBMC replicates and cell subsets isolated. Broader findings and caveats from the paper: Computational filtering was required because FACS-sorted repertoires could contain abundant contaminating clonotypes from the bulk population. After the booster, most clones that had expanded after primary vaccination were detected again (around 95% of CD4 and around nine tenths of CD8), suggesting broad maintenance of memory. Compared with the primary T-cell response, the secondary T-cell response was faster but weaker, reaching its peak on day 5 rather than on day 15. The study included only a couple of donors, which limits how far the findings can be generalized. A small share of clonotypes occurred in both CD4 and CD8 compartments, likely arising from convergent recombination.

Sequencing took place on an Illumina NovaSeq 6000. TCR cDNA was made using 5'RACE template switching, a step that added a universal primer site and unique molecular identifiers. Priming for cDNA synthesis came from both the TCR alpha and TCR beta constant segments. Library amplification used two PCR steps, and the second PCR step added sample barcodes and sequencing adapters. Sequencing of the libraries was done on either Illumina HiSeq 2500 (2x100 bp) or NovaSeq (2x150 bp). In the paper's pipeline: MIGEC was used to demultiplex reads and collapse the reads into UMI consensus sequences, and MiXCR was used for V(D)J alignment. Using edgeR on replicate PBMC samples, clonotypes were called vaccine-responding if FDR was below 0.01 and the log2 fold change was above 5 up to day 15. CD4 or CD8 identity was assigned to each bulk clonotype according to whether the clonotype was present at higher abundance in the sequenced CD4 repertoire or the sequenced CD8 repertoire. In-frame beta chains were kept once TCRdb had trimmed the public reads at Q25 with fastp and called clones with MiXCR. CDR3 protein sequences are deduplicated, and each keeps its most common genes and DNA. TCRdb assigned the V and J calls; the authors' analysis was not used. Here the sample has under 400,000 distinct CDR3 sequences; around 12% occur a single time. Of the sample, about 3% is held by the ten largest clones.

This clonotype was recorded at least ten times. Its specific antigen is unknown. Qualities for individual bases were not recorded, and no much larger clone is one base off. The treatment or condition label on this specimen signifies: live attenuated yellow fever vaccine strain. PBMCs were isolated from peripheral blood using a standard Ficoll-Paque protocol. Dynabeads CD4 and CD8 positive selection kits were used to isolate the CD4 and CD8 T-cell fractions. RNA was extracted with TriZol from bulk PBMCs, CD4 and CD8 fractions, and dextramer-positive and dextramer-negative fractions. Trimming removed 4 bases from V and 0 bases from J, leaving 10 bases between the germline ends. Via the germline V gene (reference sequence), CDR1 is SEHNR and CDR2 FQNEAQ. From cysteine to phenylalanine, the CDR3 is 15 amino acids long. Solely the CDR3 DNA is kept, with 45 bases framed from the first base.

The rearranged chain carries TRBV7-9 and TRBJ2-1; the D segment could be TRBD2, given 6 matching bases. The sequence derives from a young man who received the YFV17D yellow fever vaccine. The sample consisted of CD4+ T cells sorted from PBMCs, taken 15 days after the yellow fever booster vaccination. The CDR3 has the sequence CASSSRGSSYNEQFF. The nucleotide sequence reads as follows: TGTGCCAGCAGCTCCCGGGGGAGCTCCTACAATGAGCAGTTCTTC.